Each of the 6 T cell receptor beta chains below was sequenced from the same sample in a study of T cells in Graves' hyperthyroidism and ophthalmopathy. TCR beta CDR3 sequences were amplified from RNA transcripts. HTBI primers were the set used in a first-round RT-PCR of the TCR CDR3. Each CDR3 protein is one row after TCRdb ran MiXCR on the multiplex PCR reads. Of almost 600,000 distinct CDR3 sequences in the sample, 14% were seen once. The sample comprised blood. Receptors originate from a woman aged 30 to 39 with Graves' hyperthyroidism that later progressed to Graves' ophthalmopathy.

Details on this clonotype: This may stem from a read error, because a much larger clone lies one nucleotide away. The genes are TRBV19 and TRBJ2-1, with D tentatively TRBD2 (6 bases). The CDR3 loop spans 17 amino acids. Germline CDR1 is LNHDA and CDR2 is SQIVND (reference sequence). CDR3 in amino acids: CARSILLGTGTRNEQFF. CDR3 nucleotide sequence: TGTGCCAGAAGTATCCTCCTCGGGACTGGCACTAGGAATGAGCAGTTCTTC.

This clonotype occurred a few times. The chain has TRBV4-3 and TRBJ1-4; D is unresolved. The CDR3 loop spans 16 amino acids. Germline CDR1 is LGHNA and CDR2 is YSLEER. The ends were cut back, 0 bases at V and 7 bases at J, with 15 bases in the middle. The DNA for the CDR3 is TGCGCCAGCAGCCAAGATGTGCCGGACCTGGGTGAAAAACTGTTTTTT. Its protein is CASSQDVPDLGEKLFF.

To note about this clonotype: Sequence at one end of the junction differs from germline and may be a read error. J is TRBJ2-5 and V is TRBV28; 7 bases agree with TRBD1. This CDR3 comprises 12 residues. CDR1 is MDHEN and CDR2 is SYDVKM in the germline V gene. The CDR3 protein is CASSSGGETQHF. The CDR3 region has the DNA TGTGCCAGCAGTTCAGGGGGAGAGACCCAGCACTTC.

This clonotype has only a few counts. The chain uses TRBV13 and TRBJ2-3; D unresolved. The V and J ends lost 1 base and 3 bases respectively, with 8 bases between them. The CDR3 loop spans 14 amino acids. Germline V CDR1 and CDR2: PRHDT, FYEKMQ (reference sequence). In DNA, the CDR3 is TGTGCCAGCAGCTTAGAGTTGCATACAGATACGCAGTATTTT. Encoded protein: CASSLELHTDTQYF.

This chain joins TRBV30 and TRBJ2-5; TRBD1 might be the D (5 bases). The V and J ends lost 0 bases and 7 bases respectively, with 9 bases between them. The CDR3 sequence is 12 residues long. The germline gives CDR1 GTSNPN, CDR2 SVGIG (reference sequence). The CDR3 DNA follows: TGTGCCTGGAGTGTGGGGCGCGGGACCCAGTACTTC. Amino acids: CAWSVGRGTQYF.

This clonotype has only a few counts. This chain connects TRBV11-3 to TRBJ1-1; D call uncertain. This CDR3 contains 20 residues. Trimming removed 0 bases at V and 1 base at J, with 24 bases between. CDR1 and CDR2 from the germline V gene are SGHNT and YENEEA. The CDR3: CASSLDLRFREKGKNTEAFF. In DNA, the CDR3 is TGTGCCAGCAGCTTAGATCTAAGGTTTCGGGAGAAGGGAAAGAACACTGAAGCTTTCTTT.